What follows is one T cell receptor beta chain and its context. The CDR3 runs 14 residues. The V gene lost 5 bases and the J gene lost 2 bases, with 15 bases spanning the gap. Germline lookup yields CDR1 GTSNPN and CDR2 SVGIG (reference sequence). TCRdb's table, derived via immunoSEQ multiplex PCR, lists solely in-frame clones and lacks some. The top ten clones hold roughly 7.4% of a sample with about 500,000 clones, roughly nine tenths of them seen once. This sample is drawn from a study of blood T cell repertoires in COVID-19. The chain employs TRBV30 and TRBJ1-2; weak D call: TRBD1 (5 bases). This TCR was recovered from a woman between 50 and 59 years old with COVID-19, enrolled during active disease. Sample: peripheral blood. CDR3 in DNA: TGTGCCTGGGGACTGCTCGGGGGAAACTATGGCTACACCTTC. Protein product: CAWGLLGGNYGYTF.